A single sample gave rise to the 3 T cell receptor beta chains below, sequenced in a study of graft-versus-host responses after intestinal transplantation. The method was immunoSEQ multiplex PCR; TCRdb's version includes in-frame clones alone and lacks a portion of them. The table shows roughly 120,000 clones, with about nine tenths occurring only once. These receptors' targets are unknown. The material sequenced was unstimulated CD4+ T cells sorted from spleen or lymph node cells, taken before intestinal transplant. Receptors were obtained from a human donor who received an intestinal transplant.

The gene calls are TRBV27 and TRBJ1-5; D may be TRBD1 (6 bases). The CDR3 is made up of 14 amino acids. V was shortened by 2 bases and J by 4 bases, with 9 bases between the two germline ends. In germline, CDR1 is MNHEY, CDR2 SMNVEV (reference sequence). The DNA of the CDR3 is TGTGCCAGCAGTTTAGGGCAGGGGAATCAGCCCCAGCATTTT. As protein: CASSLGQGNQPQHF.

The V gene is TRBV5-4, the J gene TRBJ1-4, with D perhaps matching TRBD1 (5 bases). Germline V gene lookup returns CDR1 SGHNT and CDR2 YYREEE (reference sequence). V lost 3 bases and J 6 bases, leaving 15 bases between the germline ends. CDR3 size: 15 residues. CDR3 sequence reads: CASSSRGREDEKLFF. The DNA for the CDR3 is TGTGCCAGCAGCTCCCGGGGCCGGGAGGATGAAAAACTGTTTTTT.

The CDR3 DNA reads as TGTGCCAGTAAGCCACTCGACAGGGCCAGCAATCAGCCCCAGCATTTT. This sequence encodes CASKPLDRASNQPQHF. The rearrangement joins TRBV19 to TRBJ1-5; 7 bases agree with TRBD1. Trimming cost V 7 bases and J 1 base; bases outside gene matches: 10. The CDR3 loop spans 16 amino acids. Per the germline V gene, CDR1 is LNHDA and CDR2 is SQIVND (reference sequence).